A selection of T cell receptor beta chains follows, all from one sample in a study of persistence of HIV-infected CD4 T cells. Which antigens these TCRs recognize remains unknown. Profiled with immunoSEQ multiplex PCR; TCRdb holds only in-frame clones, not every one. The table has approximately 20,000 clones, approximately 80% seen once. Sequences were derived from CD4+ T cells sorted from PBMCs after approximately 19-hour stimulation, sampled from a patient who received antiretroviral therapy. Receptor source: an adult man with HIV who was CMV-seropositive. The CDR3 runs from the conserved cysteine through the conserved F or W. A D gene is named only where the DNA matches it firmly. Some rows mark clone size as missing; the rest say once, few, many or name a class of expanded clone.

CDR3 protein | CDR3 DNA | clone size | D gene | J gene | V gene
CAWSRFRTSGGASTGELFF | TGTGCCTGGAGCAGATTCCGGACTAGCGGGGGGGCTAGCACCGGGGAGCTGTTTTTT | NA | TRBD2 | TRBJ2-2 | TRBV30
CASSMGNSLNQPQHF | TGTGCCAGTAGTATGGGGAACAGTCTCAATCAGCCCCAGCATTTT | once | NA | TRBJ1-5 | TRBV19
CASSLDGRDTQYF | TGTGCCAGCAGCTTAGACGGCCGTGACACGCAGTATTTT | NA | NA | TRBJ2-3 | TRBV7-9
CASSPRVSTYNEQFF | TGTGCCAGCTCACCACGGGTTTCAACCTACAATGAGCAGTTCTTC | once | NA | TRBJ2-1 | TRBV18
CACTGLAKNIQYF | TGTGCCTGTACAGGACTAGCCAAAAACATTCAGTACTTC | NA | NA | TRBJ2-4 | TRBV30
CASSPRRDTGELFF | TGTGCCAGCAGCCCCAGAAGGGACACCGGGGAGCTGTTTTTT | NA | NA | TRBJ2-2 | TRBV6-5
CASSQDLGPSGANVLTF | TGTGCCAGCAGCCAAGATCTGGGCCCCTCTGGGGCCAACGTCCTGACTTTC | NA | NA | TRBJ2-6 | TRBV4-2
CASRSQGAPNEKLFF | TGTGCCAGCAGGTCACAGGGGGCGCCGAATGAAAAACTGTTTTTT | few | TRBD1 | TRBJ1-4 | TRBV6-5
CASSSFDRNTEAFF | TGCGCCAGCAGCTCCTTCGACCGGAACACTGAAGCTTTCTTT | medium-sized | NA | TRBJ1-1 | TRBV5-1
CSGPDSYKNIQYF | TGCAGCGGCCCTGACTCGTACAAAAACATTCAGTACTTC | few | NA | TRBJ2-4 | TRBV29-1
CASSGGYSWGYTF | TGTGCCAGCAGCGGGGGGTACTCTTGGGGCTACACCTTC | NA | NA | TRBJ1-2 | TRBV11-1
CASSEGGAGGADTQYF | TGTGCCAGCAGTGAAGGGGGGGCAGGGGGCGCAGATACGCAGTATTTT | NA | TRBD1 | TRBJ2-3 | TRBV2
CASSLSRVGNEQFF | TGTGCCAGCAGTTTATCCAGGGTGGGCAATGAGCAGTTCTTC | NA | NA | TRBJ2-1 | TRBV27